This TCR beta chain stems from a study of T-cell memory formation after mild COVID-19. The overall study: Clusters were largely donor specific. Findings of the study overall: Day 15 to 85 contractors were CD4/CD8 balanced; later expanders leaned CD4+.

This clonotype was observed many times. What it binds is not known. The junction does not match germline at one end; this may be a read error. Using constant-segment primers, 5'RACE produced TCR alpha and TCR beta cDNA libraries carrying sample barcodes and UMIs. TCRdb used MiXCR to reprocess the 5' RACE reads, holding one entry per CDR3 protein. The repertoire consists of more than 350,000 distinct CDR3 sequences, with 15% to 20% occurring once and the leading ten covering under 25%. Germline-derived CDR1 and CDR2 are SGHTA and FQGNSA. The CDR3 extends over 12 amino acids. This clonotype originated in a man between 18 and 35 years old who had mild COVID-19 (a few samples of this study predate the infection). Cell type and time point are not known. Sequenced: PBMCs or a T cell subset sorted from them (not recorded which). The V call is TRBV7-2, the J call TRBJ2-1, with 12 positions matching TRBD2. DNA of the CDR3: TGTGCCAGCAGTCCTAGCGGGGGGGCCGTAATCTTC. It specifies CASSPSGGAVIF.